Listed here are 5 T cell receptor beta chains from one sample, sequenced in a study of TIL therapy for anti-PD-1-resistant metastatic lung cancer. Time point in this sample: pre-treatment sample, taken before nivolumab and TIL therapy. The libraries were made with immunoSEQ v3. Repertoires were generated with immunoSEQ multiplex PCR, while TCRdb's copy carries only in-frame clones and drops some. This table holds around 50,000 clones, around 70% found once. The sample was blood, taken at baseline. These receptors were obtained from a person between 25 and 80 years old with non-small cell lung cancer.

The rearrangement links TRBV28 to TRBJ2-5, with D perhaps TRBD1 (5 bases). The CDR3 spans 15 residues. V dropped 4 bases and J dropped 4 bases, with 16 bases sitting between them. Germline-derived CDR1 and CDR2 are MDHEN and SYDVKM. CDR3 residues: CASSWGDSGVETQYF. The CDR3 region has the DNA TGTGCCAGCAGTTGGGGCGATAGTGGAGTAGAGACCCAGTACTTC.

V and J are TRBV30 and TRBJ1-5; 9 positions match TRBD1. CDR3 length: 14 amino acids. V shed 1 base, J shed 4 bases, and the junction held 2 bases outside the gene matches. Germline CDR1 and CDR2: GTSNPN and SVGIG (reference sequence). DNA for the CDR3: TGTGCCTGGAGTGCCGGGACAGGGAATCAGCCCCAGCATTTT. Protein product: CAWSAGTGNQPQHF.

The chain couples TRBV19 to TRBJ1-3; no reliable D call. CDR1 LNHDA and CDR2 SQIVND come from the germline V gene (reference sequence). V was clipped by 1 base and J by 0 bases, with 10 bases between them. The CDR3 extends over 16 amino acids. CDR3 sequence reads: CASSIAHGTSGNTIYF. The CDR3 DNA reads as TGTGCCAGTAGTATAGCTCACGGAACCTCTGGAAACACCATATATTTT.

V gene TRBV10-3 combines with J gene TRBJ2-7, with a possible D match to TRBD1 (5 bases). The CDR3 has 14 amino acids. Trimming removed 7 bases at V and 1 base at J, with 14 bases between. From germline, CDR1 is ENHRY and CDR2 SYGVKD. In DNA, the CDR3 is TGTGCCATCAAGGTACAAGGGGATTCCTACGAGCAGTACTTC. Translated: CAIKVQGDSYEQYF.

This clone was observed a single time. V is TRBV7-9 and J is TRBJ2-6; TRBD1 aligns across 7 bases. The CDR3 is made up of 15 amino acids. V was clipped by 5 bases and J by 1 base; unmatched bases: 2. CDR1 SEHNR and CDR2 FQNEAQ come from the germline V gene (reference sequence). This CDR3 is CASSKQGSGANVLTF. Written as DNA, the CDR3 is TGTGCCAGCAGCAAACAGGGGTCTGGGGCCAACGTCCTGACTTTC.